The rows below give T cell receptor beta chains drawn from one sample of a study of shared clonotypes between healthy human individuals. Using immunoSEQ multiplex PCR, the repertoire was profiled, and TCRdb retains in-frame clones only, with some absent. Among some 320,000 clones listed, more than 75% were seen once. Source material: memory CD8+ T cells sorted from blood. Receptors originate from a man between 18 and 35 years old in good health. CDR3s include the opening cysteine and the closing phenylalanine or tryptophan. D genes are given only for firm matches. Clone sizes are given selectively: once, few, many, or a class where the clone is expanded.

cdr3_aa cdr3_nt clone_size j_call d_call v_call
CAWMEGASSYNEQFF TGTGCCTGGATGGAGGGAGCGAGCTCCTACAATGAGCAGTTCTTC NA TRBJ2-1 NA TRBV30
CASSLLLDSQREQYF TGTGCCAGCAGCTTGCTGCTGGACTCCCAACGCGAGCAGTACTTC many TRBJ2-7 NA TRBV5-8
CASSQNIARATDTQYF TGTGCCAGCAGCCAGAATATTGCCAGGGCCACAGATACGCAGTATTTT NA TRBJ2-3 NA TRBV7-9
CASSYSTGQSSYEQYF TGTGCCAGCAGTTACTCGACCGGACAGAGCTCCTACGAGCAGTACTTC NA TRBJ2-7 NA TRBV6-5
CAISDPPSGTSNEQFF TGTGCCATCAGTGATCCCCCTTCCGGGACTAGCAATGAGCAGTTCTTC few TRBJ2-1 TRBD2 TRBV10-3
CASSPGTGGTYGYTF TGTGCCAGCAGCCCCGGGACAGGAGGCACTTATGGCTACACCTTC NA TRBJ1-2 TRBD1 TRBV7-9
CASSDEGEPGYNEQFF TGTGCCAGCAGTGATGAAGGGGAACCGGGCTACAATGAGCAGTTCTTC NA TRBJ2-1 NA TRBV25-1
CASTGLEGNQPQHF TGTGCCAGCACTGGCTTGGAAGGCAATCAGCCCCAGCATTTT NA TRBJ1-5 NA TRBV27
CSVEFEGKYGYTF TGCAGCGTTGAATTTGAGGGGAAATATGGCTACACCTTC NA TRBJ1-2 NA TRBV29-1
CASSQGTARFGGNQPQHF TGTGCCAGCAGCCAGGGGACCGCGAGATTCGGGGGCAATCAGCCCCAGCATTTT NA TRBJ1-5 NA TRBV7-9
CASSSGQGSSYNEQFF TGTGCCAGCAGCTCCGGACAGGGGAGCTCCTACAATGAGCAGTTCTTC NA TRBJ2-1 TRBD1 TRBV7-9
CASSGRQGISYNEQFF TGCGCCAGCAGTGGGAGACAGGGAATCTCCTACAATGAGCAGTTCTTC NA TRBJ2-1 TRBD1 TRBV10-1
CATSSIQGYSEQYF TGTGCCACCAGCTCCATTCAGGGGTACTCCGAGCAGTACTTC NA TRBJ2-7 NA TRBV15
CASSPGLVGYEQYF TGTGCCAGCTCACCAGGACTTGTGGGTTACGAGCAGTACTTC NA TRBJ2-7 NA TRBV18
CASRTYTDTQYF TGCGCCAGCCGGACTTACACAGATACGCAGTATTTT NA TRBJ2-3 NA TRBV23-1
CASSHGTSGTYEQYF TGCGCCAGCAGCCATGGGACTAGCGGCACCTACGAGCAGTACTTC NA TRBJ2-7 TRBD2 TRBV4-1
CASSVTGLVTDTQYF TGTGCCAGCAGCGTAACAGGGTTAGTTACAGATACGCAGTATTTT NA TRBJ2-3 NA TRBV9
CASGLDRTMGYNSPLHF TGTGCCAGCGGCCTGGACAGGACCATGGGCTATAATTCACCCCTCCACTTT many TRBJ1-6 TRBD1 TRBV27
CASSLDPPQHF TGTGCCAGCAGCTTAGACCCCCCGCAGCACTTC NA TRBJ2-7 NA TRBV7-9
CASSLDRPLPYEQYF TGTGCCAGCAGCTTAGACAGGCCTTTACCCTACGAGCAGTACTTC NA TRBJ2-7 NA TRBV7-8
CASSFTSWTENTEAFF TGCGCCAGCAGCTTCACCTCCTGGACGGAGAACACTGAAGCTTTCTTT NA TRBJ1-1 NA TRBV5-1
CAITTGGLWTGELFF TGTGCCATCACTACAGGGGGCCTTTGGACCGGGGAGCTGTTTTTT NA TRBJ2-2 TRBD1 TRBV10-3
CASSFYSGSTAYEQYF TGCGCCAGCAGCTTTTATAGCGGGAGCACCGCCTACGAGCAGTACTTC NA TRBJ2-7 TRBD2 TRBV5-1
CASSAIGGAEAFF TGTGCCAGCAGCGCGATAGGTGGAGCTGAAGCTTTCTTT NA TRBJ1-1 NA TRBV5-5
CASSPPGGDGYTF TGTGCCAGCTCACCACCGGGCGGGGACGGCTACACCTTC NA TRBJ1-2 NA TRBV18
CASSLAGADTQYF TGTGCCAGCAGCTTAGCCGGAGCAGATACGCAGTATTTT NA TRBJ2-3 NA TRBV11-3
CSVVRGGLYNEQFF TGCAGCGTTGTACGAGGGGGCTTATACAATGAGCAGTTCTTC once TRBJ2-1 TRBD1 TRBV29-1
CASSLGEAVHEQYF TGTGCCAGCAGCCTGGGGGAAGCGGTACACGAGCAGTACTTC once TRBJ2-7 NA TRBV5-4
CASSRRTYYGYTF TGTGCCAGCTCACGGAGAACATACTATGGCTACACCTTC once TRBJ1-2 NA TRBV18
CAISGTSGKHTQYF TGTGCCATCAGTGGGACTAGCGGGAAACATACGCAGTATTTT once TRBJ2-3 TRBD2 TRBV10-3
CASSQVGADTQYF TGCGCCAGCAGCCAAGTTGGGGCAGATACGCAGTATTTT NA TRBJ2-3 NA TRBV4-1
CASSQDWPKLAGGSDEQFF TGCGCCAGCAGCCAAGATTGGCCCAAACTAGCGGGAGGGAGCGATGAGCAGTTCTTC NA TRBJ2-1 TRBD2 TRBV4-3
CASSLAGSTDTQYF TGTGCCAGCAGTTTAGCGGGGAGCACAGATACGCAGTATTTT NA TRBJ2-3 NA TRBV27
CAWRDDLPRNEQYF TGTGCCTGGAGGGATGACTTACCTCGGAACGAGCAGTACTTC NA TRBJ2-7 NA TRBV30
CASSPSWGGLFF TGTGCCAGCTCACCCAGTTGGGGAGGACTGTTTTTT NA TRBJ1-4 NA TRBV18
CASSQRGAQGTEAFF TGTGCCAGCAGCCAACGGGGGGCTCAGGGGACTGAAGCTTTCTTT NA TRBJ1-1 NA TRBV7-9
CASSLALRGNTDTQYF TGTGCCAGCAGCTTGGCCCTGCGGGGGAATACAGATACGCAGTATTTT NA TRBJ2-3 TRBD2 TRBV5-6
CASSQPRGHREAGSNSPLHF TGCGCCAGCAGTCAACCCCGGGGACATCGGGAAGCGGGGAGTAATTCACCCCTCCACTTT once TRBJ1-6 NA TRBV23-1
CASNWLETGGPTDTQYF TGTGCCAGCAACTGGTTGGAGACAGGGGGTCCCACAGATACGCAGTATTTT NA TRBJ2-3 TRBD1 TRBV7-9
CAWSAGGGGWTVQPQHF TGTGCCTGGAGTGCTGGGGGCGGCGGGTGGACCGTTCAGCCCCAGCATTTT few TRBJ1-5 NA TRBV30
CASSEGLAAEQYF TGCGCCAGCAGTGAGGGGTTAGCGGCCGAGCAGTACTTC NA TRBJ2-7 NA TRBV10-1
CASSSTGGGQFF TGCGCCAGCAGCTCGACAGGGGGAGGACAGTTCTTC NA TRBJ2-1 TRBD1 TRBV5-1
CASNPRDMYEQYF TGTGCCTCCAATCCCCGGGACATGTACGAGCAGTACTTC NA TRBJ2-7 NA TRBV28
CASSPLPSEGAWGTEAFF TGTGCCAGCAGTCCTCTCCCCTCTGAGGGAGCGTGGGGCACTGAAGCTTTCTTT once TRBJ1-1 NA TRBV28
CASSLISREREETQYF TGTGCCAGCAGCTTAATCTCGCGGGAGCGGGAAGAGACCCAGTACTTC many TRBJ2-5 TRBD2 TRBV7-8
CASSPRVRGRTQYF TGTGCCAGCAGCCCTAGGGTCAGGGGGCGCACGCAGTATTTT NA TRBJ2-3 TRBD1 TRBV9
CASSELAGVNNEQFF TGTGCCAGCAGTGAACTAGCGGGAGTAAATAATGAGCAGTTCTTC NA TRBJ2-1 TRBD2 TRBV6-1
CASSLDRGMPSYNEQFF TGTGCCAGCAGCTTAGACAGGGGTATGCCCTCCTACAATGAGCAGTTCTTC NA TRBJ2-1 TRBD1 TRBV7-9
CASSQGGRGDTQYF TGTGCCAGCAGCCAGGGGGGCCGGGGAGATACGCAGTATTTT once TRBJ2-3 NA TRBV6-5
CASSLARTYFYGYTF TGTGCCAGCAGCTTGGCCAGGACATACTTCTATGGCTACACCTTC NA TRBJ1-2 NA TRBV5-6